Only a few counts were recorded for the clone carrying this T cell receptor (beta chain). Antigen specificity is unknown. This sample was included in a study of T cells in Graves' hyperthyroidism and ophthalmopathy. Study-level information: Pretreatment peripheral blood was obtained at initial diagnosis. Overall study results and limits: Most expanded thyroid clonotypes above 0.001 recurred in blood.

RNA transcripts were the template for amplifying TCR beta CDR3 regions. The HTBI primer set drove a first-round RT-PCR of the TCR CDR3. TCRdb reprocessed the multiplex PCR reads with MiXCR, giving one entry per CDR3 protein. This table holds about 590,000 distinct CDR3 sequences, 15% to 19% found once. It was considered stable Graves' hyperthyroidism when ophthalmopathy did not progress within 18 months. The germline CDR1 and CDR2 sequences are LNHDA and SQIVND (reference sequence). Deletions cut 3 bases from V and 1 base from J, with 16 bases between. This CDR3 contains 16 residues. This sequence was found in a woman between 25 and 40 years old with Graves' hyperthyroidism. The rearrangement uses TRBV19 and TRBJ2-7, with a tentative D call TRBD2 (5 bases). Source material: blood. In DNA, the CDR3 is TGTGCCAGTAGTATTGGTCTCGACGGACTTTCCTACGAGCAGTACTTC. This encodes CASSIGLDGLSYEQYF.